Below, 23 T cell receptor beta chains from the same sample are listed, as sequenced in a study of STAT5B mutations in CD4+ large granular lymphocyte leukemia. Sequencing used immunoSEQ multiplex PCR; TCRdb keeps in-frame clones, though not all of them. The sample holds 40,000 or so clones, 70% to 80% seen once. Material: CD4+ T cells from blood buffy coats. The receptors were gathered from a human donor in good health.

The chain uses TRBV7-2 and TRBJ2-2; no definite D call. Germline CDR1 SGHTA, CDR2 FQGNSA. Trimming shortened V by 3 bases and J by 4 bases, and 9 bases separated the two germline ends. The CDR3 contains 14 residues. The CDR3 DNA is TGTGCCAGCAGCTTTAGTCCGGGCACCGGGGAGCTGTTTTTT. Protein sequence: CASSFSPGTGELFF.

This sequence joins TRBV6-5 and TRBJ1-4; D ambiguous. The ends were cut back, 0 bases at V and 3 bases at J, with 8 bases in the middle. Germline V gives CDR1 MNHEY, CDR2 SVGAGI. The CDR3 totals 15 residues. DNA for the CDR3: TGTGCCAGCAGTTACTCTGGGAGGGCTAATGAAAAACTGTTTTTT. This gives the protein CASSYSGRANEKLFF.

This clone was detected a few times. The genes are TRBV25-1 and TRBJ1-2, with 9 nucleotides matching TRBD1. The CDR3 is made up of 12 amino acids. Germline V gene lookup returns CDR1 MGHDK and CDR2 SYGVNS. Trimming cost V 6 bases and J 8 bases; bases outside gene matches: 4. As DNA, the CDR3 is TGTGCCAGCAGAACAGGGGGCTACGGCTACACCTTC. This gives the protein CASRTGGYGYTF.

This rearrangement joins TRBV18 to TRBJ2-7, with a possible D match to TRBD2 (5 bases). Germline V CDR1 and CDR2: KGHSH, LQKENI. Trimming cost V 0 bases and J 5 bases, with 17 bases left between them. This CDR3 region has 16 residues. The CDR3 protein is CASSPPWAGPGDEQYF. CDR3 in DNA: TGTGCCAGCTCACCACCGTGGGCGGGCCCTGGGGACGAGCAGTACTTC.

The CDR3 loop reads CAWRTGSNEQFF. DNA of the CDR3: TGTGCCTGGAGGACAGGGAGTAATGAGCAGTTCTTC. The rearrangement joins TRBV30 to TRBJ2-1, with TRBD1 identical over 7 bases. Germline V CDR1 and CDR2: GTSNPN, SVGIG (reference sequence). V lost 3 bases, J lost 7 bases, and 3 bases stayed unmatched. CDR3 size: 12 residues.

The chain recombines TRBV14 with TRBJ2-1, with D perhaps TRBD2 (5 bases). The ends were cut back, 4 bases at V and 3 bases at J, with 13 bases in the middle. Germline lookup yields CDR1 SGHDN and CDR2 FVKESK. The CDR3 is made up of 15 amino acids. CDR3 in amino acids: CASSLMSGGYNEQFF. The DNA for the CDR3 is TGTGCCAGCAGCCTCATGTCAGGAGGCTACAATGAGCAGTTCTTC.

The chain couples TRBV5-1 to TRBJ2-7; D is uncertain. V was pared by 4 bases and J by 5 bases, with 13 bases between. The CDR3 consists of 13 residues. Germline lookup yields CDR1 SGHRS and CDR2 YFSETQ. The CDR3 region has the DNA TGCGCCAGCAGCCTACTGGAACGGAACGAGCAGTACTTC. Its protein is CASSLLERNEQYF.

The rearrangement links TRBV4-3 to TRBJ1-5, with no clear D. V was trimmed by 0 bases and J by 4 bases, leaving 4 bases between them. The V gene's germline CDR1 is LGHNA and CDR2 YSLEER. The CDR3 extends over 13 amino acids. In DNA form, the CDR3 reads TGCGCCAGCAGCCAAGAACCTAATCAGCCCCAGCATTTT. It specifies CASSQEPNQPQHF.

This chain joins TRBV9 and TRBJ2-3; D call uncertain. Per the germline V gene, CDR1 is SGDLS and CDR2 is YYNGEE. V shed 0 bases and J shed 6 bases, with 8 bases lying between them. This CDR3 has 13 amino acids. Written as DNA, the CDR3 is TGTGCCAGCAGCGTAGTTGGGCCCGATACGCAGTATTTT. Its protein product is CASSVVGPDTQYF.

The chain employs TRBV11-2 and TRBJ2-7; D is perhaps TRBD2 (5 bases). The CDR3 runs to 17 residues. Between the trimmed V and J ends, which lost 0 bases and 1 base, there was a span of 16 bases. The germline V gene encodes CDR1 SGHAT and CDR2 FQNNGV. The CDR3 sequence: CASSLERGLGGSYEQYF. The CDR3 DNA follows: TGTGCCAGCAGCTTAGAACGTGGGCTCGGCGGGTCCTACGAGCAGTACTTC.

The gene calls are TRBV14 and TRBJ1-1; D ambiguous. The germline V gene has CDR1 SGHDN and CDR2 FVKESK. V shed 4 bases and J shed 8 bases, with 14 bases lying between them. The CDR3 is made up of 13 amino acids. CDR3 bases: TGTGCCAGCAGCCTCCGGACGGACTCAGAAGCTTTCTTT. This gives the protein CASSLRTDSEAFF.

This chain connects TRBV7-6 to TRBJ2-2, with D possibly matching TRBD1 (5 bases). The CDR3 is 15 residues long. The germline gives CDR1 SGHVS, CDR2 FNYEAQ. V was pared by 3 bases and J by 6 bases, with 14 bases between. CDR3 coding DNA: TGTGCCAGCAGCTTTAACCAGGGTGGGGCCGGGGAGCTGTTTTTT. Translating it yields CASSFNQGGAGELFF.

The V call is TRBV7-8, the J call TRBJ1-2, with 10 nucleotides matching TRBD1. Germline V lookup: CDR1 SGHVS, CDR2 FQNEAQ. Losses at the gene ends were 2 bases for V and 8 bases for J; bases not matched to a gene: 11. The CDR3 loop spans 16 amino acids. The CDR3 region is CASSLTDPGTGDGYTF. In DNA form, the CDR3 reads TGTGCCAGCAGCTTAACCGATCCCGGGACAGGGGACGGCTACACCTTC.

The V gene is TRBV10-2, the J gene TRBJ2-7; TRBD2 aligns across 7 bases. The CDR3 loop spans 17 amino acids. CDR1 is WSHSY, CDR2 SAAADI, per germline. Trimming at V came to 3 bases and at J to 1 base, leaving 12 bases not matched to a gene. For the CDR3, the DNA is TGCGCCAGCAGTGACCCGGGGAAAAGCGGGGATTCCTACGAGCAGTACTTC. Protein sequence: CASSDPGKSGDSYEQYF.

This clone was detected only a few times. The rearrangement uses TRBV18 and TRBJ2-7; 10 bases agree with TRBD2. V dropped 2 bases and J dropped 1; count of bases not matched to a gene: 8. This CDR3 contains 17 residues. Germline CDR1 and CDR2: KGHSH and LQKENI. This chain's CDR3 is CASSPITGTSESYEQYF. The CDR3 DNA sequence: TGTGCCAGCTCACCAATAACCGGGACTAGCGAATCCTACGAGCAGTACTTC.

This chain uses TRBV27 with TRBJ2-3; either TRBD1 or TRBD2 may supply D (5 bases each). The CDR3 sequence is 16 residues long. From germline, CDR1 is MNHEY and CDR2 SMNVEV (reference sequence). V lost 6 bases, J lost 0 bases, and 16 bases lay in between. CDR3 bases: TGTGCCAGCAGCACCCCTTTTGGGGGAAGCACAGATACGCAGTATTTT. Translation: CASSTPFGGSTDTQYF.

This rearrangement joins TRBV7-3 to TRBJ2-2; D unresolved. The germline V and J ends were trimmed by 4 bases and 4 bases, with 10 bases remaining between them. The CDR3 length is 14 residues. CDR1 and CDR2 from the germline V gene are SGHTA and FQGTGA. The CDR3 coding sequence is TGTGCCAGCAGCTGGACCTTGCGCACCGGGGAGCTGTTTTTT. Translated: CASSWTLRTGELFF.

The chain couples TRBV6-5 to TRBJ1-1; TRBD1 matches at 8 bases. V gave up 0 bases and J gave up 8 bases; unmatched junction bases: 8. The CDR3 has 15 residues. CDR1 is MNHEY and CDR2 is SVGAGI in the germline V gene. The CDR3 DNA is TGTGCCAGCAGTTACTCAACAGGGGGTGGGGCAGAAGCTTTCTTT. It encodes CASSYSTGGGAEAFF.

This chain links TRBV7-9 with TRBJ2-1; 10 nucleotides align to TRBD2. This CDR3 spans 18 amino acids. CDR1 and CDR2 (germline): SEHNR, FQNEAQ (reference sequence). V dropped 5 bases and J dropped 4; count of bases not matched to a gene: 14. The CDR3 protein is CASSPPSRTSGPYNEQFF. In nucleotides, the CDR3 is TGTGCCAGCAGCCCACCGTCGAGGACTAGCGGTCCTTACAATGAGCAGTTCTTC.

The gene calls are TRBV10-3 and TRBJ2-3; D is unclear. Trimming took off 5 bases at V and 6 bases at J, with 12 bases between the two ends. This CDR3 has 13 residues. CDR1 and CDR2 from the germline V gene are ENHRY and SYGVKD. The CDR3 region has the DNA TGTGCCATCAGTAGATCGGTCGGGGATACGCAGTATTTT. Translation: CAISRSVGDTQYF.

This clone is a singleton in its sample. CDR3 in amino acids: CASSTGTAEAFF. Written as DNA, the CDR3 is TGTGCCAGCAGCACGGGGACAGCTGAAGCTTTCTTT. V gene TRBV11-3 combines with J gene TRBJ1-1; 7 positions agree with TRBD1. V lost 5 bases and J lost 6; bases outside the gene matches: 3. CDR3 length equals 12 residues. CDR1 is SGHNT, CDR2 YENEEA, per germline.

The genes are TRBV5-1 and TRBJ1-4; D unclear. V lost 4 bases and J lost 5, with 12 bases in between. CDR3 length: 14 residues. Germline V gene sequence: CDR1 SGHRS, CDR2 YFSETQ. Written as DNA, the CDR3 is TGCGCCAGCAGCCCCGGGCGAGGGAATGAAAAACTGTTTTTT. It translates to CASSPGRGNEKLFF.

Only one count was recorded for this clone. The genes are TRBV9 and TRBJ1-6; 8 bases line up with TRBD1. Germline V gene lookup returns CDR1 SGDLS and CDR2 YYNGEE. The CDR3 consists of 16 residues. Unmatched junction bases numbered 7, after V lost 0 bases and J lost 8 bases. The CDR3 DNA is TGTGCCAGCAGCGTAGCTGCGGACAGGGCGGATTCACCCCTCCACTTT. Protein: CASSVAADRADSPLHF.